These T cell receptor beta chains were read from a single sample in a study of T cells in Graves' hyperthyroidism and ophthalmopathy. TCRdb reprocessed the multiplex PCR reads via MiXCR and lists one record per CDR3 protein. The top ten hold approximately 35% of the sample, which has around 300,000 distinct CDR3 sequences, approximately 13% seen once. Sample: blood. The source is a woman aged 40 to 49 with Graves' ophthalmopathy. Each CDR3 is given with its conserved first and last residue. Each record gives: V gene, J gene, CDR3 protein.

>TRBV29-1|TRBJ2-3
CSVEDRAGWGGTDTQYF
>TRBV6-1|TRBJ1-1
CASRRVQNTEAFF
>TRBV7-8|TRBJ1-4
CASSWGTGDEKLFF
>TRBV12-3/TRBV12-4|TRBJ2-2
CASRSSRGFTGELFF
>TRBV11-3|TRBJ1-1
CASSEQGALGTEAFF
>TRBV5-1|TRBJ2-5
CASSLSWTNPETQYF
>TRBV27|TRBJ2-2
CASSPRDKNTGELFF
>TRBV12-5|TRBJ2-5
CASARDRETQYF
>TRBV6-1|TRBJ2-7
CASSEAAIAVGYEQYF
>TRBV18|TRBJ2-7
CASSPPEDRSYEQYF
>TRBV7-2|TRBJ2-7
CASSLFGVREYEQYF
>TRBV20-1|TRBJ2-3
CSAEQGERFSDTQYF
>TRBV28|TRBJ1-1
CASARREAFF
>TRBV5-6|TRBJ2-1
CASSYPPLAANNEQFF
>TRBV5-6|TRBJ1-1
CASSSRERGAEAFF
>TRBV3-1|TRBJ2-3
CASSNQGGPTDTQYF
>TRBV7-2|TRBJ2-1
CASSLGNRAGQRNEQFF
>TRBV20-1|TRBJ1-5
CSASNPPGQPQHF
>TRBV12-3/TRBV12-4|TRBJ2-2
CASTSGRSDTGELFF
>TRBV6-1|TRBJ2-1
CASSERYNEQFF
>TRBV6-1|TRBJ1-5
CASRGTVSNQPQHF
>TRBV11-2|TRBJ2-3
CASSLAGTTGTDTQYF
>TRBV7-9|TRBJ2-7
CASSLVLSGGYSFGNEQYF
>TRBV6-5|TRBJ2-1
CASSYGTGGYSYNEQFF
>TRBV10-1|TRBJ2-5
CASSERTQETQYF
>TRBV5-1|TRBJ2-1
CASKISETGGTEQFF
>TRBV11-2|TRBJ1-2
CASSSMAGENYGYTF
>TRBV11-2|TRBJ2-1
CASSLRSSGYYNEQFF
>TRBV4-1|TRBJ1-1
CASSQVLNTEAFF
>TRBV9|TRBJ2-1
CASSVAGGRGEQFF
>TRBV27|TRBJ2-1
CASSLSRAHEQFF
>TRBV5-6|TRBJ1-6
CASERRGVGLNSPLHF
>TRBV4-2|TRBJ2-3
CASSPGAGSDTQYF
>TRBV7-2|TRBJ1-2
CASSLRLGGGYTF
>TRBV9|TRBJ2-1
CASSVGAGSYNEQFF
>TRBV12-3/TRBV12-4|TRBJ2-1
CASTIRGGPYNEQFF
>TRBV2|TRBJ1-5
CASKRGPNQPQHF
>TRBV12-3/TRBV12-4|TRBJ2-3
CASSLGGAADTQYF
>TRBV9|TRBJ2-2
CASNSGLGAGELFF
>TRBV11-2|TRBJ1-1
CASSLDLTVREAFF
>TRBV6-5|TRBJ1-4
CASSYSMQASNEKLFF
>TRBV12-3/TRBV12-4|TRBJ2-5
CASSLRRGDRQTQYF
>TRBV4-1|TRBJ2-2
CASSHDKDGSNTGELFF
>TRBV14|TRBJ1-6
CASSQVLGVRGSPLHF
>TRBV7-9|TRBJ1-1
CASSFITEAFF
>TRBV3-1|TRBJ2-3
CASSQGPSTDTQYF
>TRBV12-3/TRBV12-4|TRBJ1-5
CASSLAQATNQPQHF
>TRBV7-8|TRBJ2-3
CASSLPTGMSDTQYF
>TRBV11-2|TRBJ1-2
CASSPGRRGYGYTF
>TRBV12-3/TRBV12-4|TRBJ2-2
CASSFLLSGRTGELFF
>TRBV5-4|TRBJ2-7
CASSLGGAVYEQYF
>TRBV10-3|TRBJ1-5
CAISETGGYDQPQHF
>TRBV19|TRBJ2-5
CASSIMGTGFQETQYF
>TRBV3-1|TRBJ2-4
CASSHGPGQGPNIQYF
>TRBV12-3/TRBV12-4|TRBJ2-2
CASSLYLREGTGELFF